One and the same sample provided the 9 T cell receptor beta chains below, sequenced in a study of CD8+ T cells in alopecia areata. This sample's treatment: oral pan-JAK inhibitor, 5-10 mg twice daily. Reverse transcription of extracted RNA yielded cDNA, which provided the sequencing template. Only in-frame clones appear in the TCRdb table, and some are missing; sequencing was by immunoSEQ multiplex PCR. The data hold 42,000 or so clones, with roughly 92% observed a single time. Sequenced material: CD8+ T cells sorted from blood, taken at week 24, from a patient treated with tofacitinib. The receptors were sampled from a human donor with alopecia areata.

This clone is a singleton in its sample. The J gene is TRBJ2-1, the V gene TRBV7-8; possibly TRBD1 or TRBD2 for D (5 bases each). Germline V gene sequence: CDR1 SGHVS, CDR2 FQNEAQ. The CDR3 is 14 residues long. V was clipped by 5 bases and J by 5 bases, with 13 bases between them. The CDR3 loop reads CASSQGVGDNEQFF. CDR3 nucleotides: TGTGCCAGCAGCCAAGGGGTGGGAGACAATGAGCAGTTCTTC.

The V gene is TRBV28, the J gene TRBJ2-3, with a possible D match to TRBD2 (5 bases). CDR1 MDHEN and CDR2 SYDVKM come from the germline V gene. The CDR3 is 14 residues long. V lost 2 bases, J lost 8 bases, and 14 bases lay in between. The CDR3 reads CASSLEAGLRTQYF. CDR3 DNA: TGTGCCAGCAGTTTAGAGGCCGGACTTCGTACGCAGTATTTT.

The rearrangement joins TRBV6-6 to TRBJ2-5, with 7 bases aligning to TRBD1. This CDR3 is 15 amino acids long. Losses at the gene ends were 6 bases for V and 11 bases for J; bases not matched to a gene: 18. Germline CDR1 is MNHNY and CDR2 is SVGAGI (reference sequence). The CDR3 here is CASSILSGGAREQYF. In nucleotides, the CDR3 is TGTGCCAGCAGCATCCTCTCAGGGGGAGCGAGGGAGCAGTACTTC.

The chain couples TRBV7-9 to TRBJ2-1, with TRBD1 as a possible D gene (5 bases). Germline assignment: CDR1 SEHNR and CDR2 FQNEAQ (reference sequence). The ends were cut back, 1 base at V and 9 bases at J, with 13 bases in the middle. This CDR3 has 14 amino acids. CDR3 sequence (DNA): TGTGCCAGCAGCTTAGGTCAGGGCAGCGCTGAGCAGTTCTTC. Its protein product is CASSLGQGSAEQFF.

The rearrangement joins TRBV11-1 to TRBJ2-1, with 10 positions matching TRBD2. The CDR3 totals 16 residues. Losses at the gene ends were 4 bases for V and 4 bases for J; bases not matched to a gene: 7. Germline V lookup: CDR1 SGHAT, CDR2 FQDESV (reference sequence). This chain's CDR3 is CASSSLAGGNYNEQFF. Here the CDR3 DNA reads TGTGCCAGCAGCTCCTTAGCGGGGGGCAATTACAATGAGCAGTTCTTC.

This clone was detected only once. This chain connects TRBV4-1 to TRBJ2-3, with 9 nucleotides matching TRBD2. The junction had 8 bases not matched to a gene; V was cut back by 1 base and J by 6 bases. The germline CDR1 and CDR2 sequences are MGHRA and YSYEKL. The CDR3 runs 16 residues. This CDR3 is CASSQVVAGGLDTQYF. CDR3 nucleotide sequence: TGCGCCAGCAGCCAAGTGGTGGCGGGGGGGCTGGATACGCAGTATTTT.

The rearrangement joins TRBV2 to TRBJ2-7; 7 bases line up with TRBD2. Germline assignment: CDR1 SNHLY and CDR2 FYNNEI. With V trimmed by 8 bases and J by 0 bases, 4 bases remained unmatched. The CDR3 contains 13 residues. The CDR3 DNA reads as TGTGCCAGCTCATGGGGGGGCTCCTACGAGCAGTACTTC. Translation: CASSWGGSYEQYF.

The chain is built from TRBV19 and TRBJ2-7; a weak D match, TRBD2 (5 bases). V lost 8 bases, J lost 2 bases, and 10 bases lay in between. This CDR3 has 12 amino acids. Germline values: CDR1 LNHDA, CDR2 SQIVND (reference sequence). The chain's CDR3 is CASSGITYEQYF. The CDR3 nucleotides are TGTGCCAGTTCCGGGATTACCTACGAGCAGTACTTC.

This chain connects TRBV7-9 to TRBJ2-1, with TRBD1 matching over 7 bases. CDR3 length: 15 amino acids. V gave up 3 bases and J gave up 8 bases; unmatched junction bases: 10. Germline loops: CDR1 SEHNR, CDR2 FQNEAQ (reference sequence). The CDR3 bases are TGTGCCAGCAGCTTGGGCGACAGGGAAGGCGATGAGCAGTTCTTC. It specifies CASSLGDREGDEQFF. Variable domain in full (rest from reference TRBV7-9 and TRBJ2-1): DTGVSQNPRHKITKRGQNVTFRCDPISEHNRLYWYRQTLGQGPEFLTYFQNEAQLEKSRLLSDRFSAERPKGSFSTLEIQRTEQGDSAMYLCASSLGDREGDEQFFGPGTRLTVL.